The clone carrying this T cell receptor beta chain was counted ten times or more. Its target is not known. This specimen belongs to a study of prognosis after radiotherapy for stage I lung cancer. Whole-study findings and limits: After stereotactic body radiation therapy, median unique TCR clones were some 6,900, down from approximately 11,000.

Per the germline V gene, CDR1 is SGHRS and CDR2 is YFSETQ. V lost 4 bases and J 6 bases, leaving 18 bases between the germline ends. The CDR3 runs 15 residues. Every member of the patient group was node-negative on CT and PET/CT (none had prior chemotherapy, radiotherapy or other malignancies). Peripheral blood, approximately 6 milliliters per draw, was collected at each of two time points. Genomic DNA was subjected to two-round multiplex PCR for amplification of TCR beta CDR3. Primers (each specific to one TRBV or TRBJ gene) were used in first-round PCR. One entry per CDR3 protein results from TCRdb running MiXCR on the multiplex PCR reads. The sample holds 22,000 or so distinct CDR3 sequences, approximately 45% seen once.

This sample comprised PBMCs, obtained before or after stereotactic body radiation therapy (not recorded which). The TCR was taken from a donor over 45 with non-small cell lung cancer. The chain couples TRBV5-1 to TRBJ2-3, with D maybe TRBD2 (7 bases). CDR3 bases: TGCGCCAGCAGCAGGGGGGGCGCAGGGCGGGATACGCAGTATTTT. Protein product: CASSRGGAGRDTQYF. Using reference TRBV5-1 and TRBJ2-3 for the parts outside the CDR3, the full variable domain is KAGVTQTPRYLIKTRGQQVTLSCSPISGHRSVSWYQQTPGQGLQFLFEYFSETQRNKGNFPGRFSGRQFSNSRSEMNVSTLELGDSALYLCASSRGGAGRDTQYFGPGTRLTVL.